The 10 T cell receptor beta chains given below trace back to one sample, sequenced in a study of blood T cell repertoires in COVID-19. Produced via immunoSEQ multiplex PCR; TCRdb's table is partial and in-frame only. The sample includes about 190,000 clones, around nine tenths of them seen just once. What was sequenced was peripheral blood. These receptor sequences come from a man aged 35-49 years with active or convalescent COVID-19.

The gene calls are TRBV7-3 and TRBJ2-7; 9 bases are shared with TRBD1. CDR3 size: 17 residues. J lost 0 bases, V lost 2 bases, and 8 bases had no gene match. CDR1 and CDR2 (germline): SGHTA, FQGTGA. Here the CDR3 reads CASSLCRQGDSSYEQYF. DNA of the CDR3: TGTGCCAGCAGCTTATGCAGACAGGGGGACAGCTCCTACGAGCAGTACTTC.

This chain uses TRBV3-1 (or the pseudogene TRBV3-2) with TRBJ2-5, with 12 bases that match TRBD2. Per germline, CDR1 LGHDT and CDR2 YNNKEL (reference sequence). The CDR3 loop spans 16 amino acids. The junction had 2 bases not matched to a gene; V was cut back by 1 base and J by 2 bases. In nucleotides, the CDR3 is TGTGCCAGCAGCCAAGTGACTAGCGGGGGTCAAGAGACCCAGTACTTC. It codes for CASSQVTSGGQETQYF.

This rearrangement joins TRBV28 to TRBJ1-1; D is uncertain. Looked up from germline, CDR1 is MDHEN and CDR2 is SYDVKM. This CDR3 comprises 14 residues. Trimming removed 4 bases from V and 1 base from J, with 10 bases in between. The CDR3 loop is CASSSGTANTEAFF. In DNA, the CDR3 is TGTGCCAGCAGTTCCGGAACAGCGAACACTGAAGCTTTCTTT. The whole variable domain, filled in from reference TRBV28 and TRBJ1-1, reads DVKVTQSSRYLVKRTGEKVFLECVQDMDHENMFWYRQDPGLGLRLIYFSYDVKMKEKGDIPEGYSVSREKKERFSLILESASTNQTSMYLCASSSGTANTEAFFGQGTRLTVV.

The chain joins TRBV2 to TRBJ1-5; 7 bases agree with TRBD1. This CDR3 spans 13 amino acids. The V segment lost 6 bases and the J segment 4 bases; nucleotides outside the gene matches: 3. From germline, CDR1 is SNHLY and CDR2 FYNNEI. The CDR3 DNA is TGTGCCAGCAGCTTGACAGGGAATCAGCCCCAGCATTTT. The encoded protein is CASSLTGNQPQHF.

CDR3 DNA sequence: TGTGCCAGCAGTGAAGCGGACAGGGGTGCCTATGGCTACACCTTC. Translation gives CASSEADRGAYGYTF. The V gene is TRBV6-1, the J gene TRBJ1-2, with 9 positions matching TRBD1. The germline gives CDR1 MNHNS, CDR2 SASEGT. The CDR3 runs to 15 residues. The V gene end was trimmed by 0 bases and the J gene end by 4 bases; junction bases not matched to a gene: 3.

The genes are TRBV6-6 and TRBJ2-1, with D perhaps TRBD2 (6 bases). The CDR3 covers 15 residues. Germline lookup yields CDR1 MNHNY and CDR2 SVGAGI (reference sequence). V was trimmed by 2 bases and J by 2 bases, leaving 10 bases between them. In DNA form, the CDR3 reads TGTGCCAGCAGTTACCCGGGGGAGACCTACAATGAGCAGTTCTTC. It is translated as CASSYPGETYNEQFF.

The CDR3 nucleotides are TGTGCCAGCAGGCCCGGAGGGGACACCGGGGAGCTGTTTTTT. This codes for CASRPGGDTGELFF. This rearrangement joins TRBV28 to TRBJ2-2, with D possibly TRBD2 on 6 matching bases. V was cut by 6 bases and J by 3 bases, with 11 bases left in between. Germline loops: CDR1 MDHEN, CDR2 SYDVKM. This CDR3 region has 14 residues.

The rearrangement links TRBV19 to TRBJ2-7; 7 bases map to TRBD2. Germline V lookup: CDR1 LNHDA, CDR2 SQIVND (reference sequence). With V trimmed by 6 bases and J by 1 base, 9 bases remained unmatched. The CDR3 extends over 15 amino acids. CDR3 region: CASSPRLAGSYEQYF. CDR3 nucleotides: TGTGCCAGTAGCCCAAGACTAGCCGGATCCTACGAGCAGTACTTC.

This clone was seen only once. Other DNA sequences in the same sample also yield this CDR3. The chain combines TRBV28 with TRBJ2-7; 10 nucleotides match TRBD1. Germline V gene lookup returns CDR1 MDHEN and CDR2 SYDVKM. The length of the CDR3 is 15 residues. J lost 2 bases, V lost 4 bases, and 5 bases had no gene match. The CDR3, as DNA: TGTGCCAGCAGTTCTACCGGGACAGGGGCCTACGAGCAGTACTTC. This sequence encodes CASSSTGTGAYEQYF.

The V call is TRBV5-4, the J call TRBJ2-3; TRBD2 matches at 10 bases. Losses at the gene ends were 4 bases for V and 0 bases for J; bases not matched to a gene: 8. CDR1 SGHNT and CDR2 YYREEE come from the germline V gene (reference sequence). The CDR3 runs to 17 residues. This CDR3 is CASSILAGGLSTDTQYF. The CDR3 nucleotides read TGTGCCAGCAGCATCTTAGCGGGGGGCCTTAGCACAGATACGCAGTATTTT.